This entry lists 27 T cell receptor beta chains sequenced from one sample in a study of T cell changes during pregnancy in multiple sclerosis. TCRdb keeps only in-frame clones here, not all; method: immunoSEQ multiplex PCR. The sample shows tens of thousands of clones, about 91% of them seen only once. This specimen consisted of peripheral blood, obtained in the third trimester of pregnancy. The receptor set was obtained from a female donor with multiple sclerosis, enrolled in a pregnancy study.

The chain employs TRBV19 and TRBJ1-1; D possibly corresponds to TRBD1 (5 bases). V lost 5 bases and J lost 5, with 12 bases in between. The CDR3 consists of 13 residues. CDR1 is LNHDA, CDR2 SQIVND, per germline (reference sequence). The CDR3 region is CASSSGEGTEAFF. Here the CDR3 DNA reads TGTGCCAGTAGTTCGGGGGAGGGGACTGAAGCTTTCTTT.

The chain uses TRBV7-9 and TRBJ2-1; TRBD1 aligns across 9 bases. The CDR3 spans 14 residues. Germline assignment: CDR1 SEHNR and CDR2 FQNEAQ (reference sequence). The ends lost 4 bases at V and 8 bases at J; junction bases unmatched: 6. The CDR3 loop reads CASSYRDRAYEQFF. CDR3 sequence (DNA): TGTGCCAGCAGCTACCGGGACAGGGCCTATGAGCAGTTCTTC.

This chain uses TRBV5-1 with TRBJ2-5, with 8 bases matching TRBD2. The ends lost 4 bases at V and 2 bases at J; junction bases unmatched: 7. CDR3 size: 15 residues. Germline values: CDR1 SGHRS, CDR2 YFSETQ. The DNA for the CDR3 is TGCGCCAGCAGCCCAAGAGCGGGAGAACAAGAGACCCAGTACTTC. Translation gives CASSPRAGEQETQYF.

The gene calls are TRBV9 and TRBJ2-1; 9 bases map to TRBD2. In germline, CDR1 is SGDLS, CDR2 YYNGEE. Unmatched junction bases numbered 12, after V lost 4 bases and J lost 4 bases. This CDR3 contains 17 residues. The CDR3 loop reads CASSPRIAGEIYNEQFF. For the CDR3, the DNA is TGTGCCAGCAGCCCCAGGATAGCGGGAGAAATATACAATGAGCAGTTCTTC.

The chain carries TRBV4-3 and TRBJ1-1; no clear D. CDR3 length equals 14 residues. Germline lookup yields CDR1 LGHNA and CDR2 YSLEER. V lost 4 bases, J lost 7 bases, and 16 bases lay in between. The CDR3 DNA sequence: TGCGCCAGCAGCCCAGGCGGGTCCGCCCGTGAAGCTTTCTTT. Protein sequence: CASSPGGSAREAFF.

By frequency in the sample, this clone is medium-sized. This rearrangement joins TRBV5-4 to TRBJ1-1; D unresolved. The germline gives CDR1 SGHNT, CDR2 YYREEE (reference sequence). V dropped 0 bases and J dropped 5 bases, with 8 bases sitting between them. The CDR3 totals 13 residues. The CDR3 DNA is TGTGCCAGCAGCTTGGTCACGGAGACTGAAGCTTTCTTT. Translating gives CASSLVTETEAFF.

In DNA form, the CDR3 reads TGTGCCAGCAGCGCCGAAACTAGTAGTGAGCAGTTCTTC. Its translation: CASSAETSSEQFF. This chain connects TRBV2 to TRBJ2-1, with a weak D call TRBD2 (5 bases). The CDR3 is 13 residues long. CDR1 and CDR2 (germline): SNHLY, FYNNEI. The V end was cut by 6 bases, the J end by 9 bases, with 15 bases between.

V gene TRBV12-5 combines with J gene TRBJ1-2; possible D gene TRBD1, 6 bases. From germline, CDR1 is LGHNT and CDR2 FRNRAP. The CDR3 runs 13 residues. V was trimmed by 0 bases and J by 5 bases, leaving 7 bases between them. The CDR3 nucleotides read TGTGCTAGTGGTTTGGTAGGGGGTTATGGCTACACCTTC. Translated: CASGLVGGYGYTF.

The rearrangement uses TRBV6-4 and TRBJ2-5; tentatively, D is TRBD2 (5 bases). Germline V CDR1 and CDR2: MRHNA, SNTAGT. Trimming pared 5 bases from V and 4 bases from J, leaving 20 bases between. The CDR3 has 16 residues. This chain's CDR3 is CASSPEGPGSVETQYF. For the CDR3, the DNA is TGTGCCAGCAGTCCAGAGGGCCCGGGGTCGGTAGAGACCCAGTACTTC.

V is TRBV5-1 and J is TRBJ2-7; TRBD1 matches at 10 bases. Looked up from germline, CDR1 is SGHRS and CDR2 is YFSETQ. J gave up 5 bases and V 6 bases, and 8 bases lay outside the gene matches. The CDR3 contains 14 residues. The CDR3: CASTRTGGEDEQYF. CDR3 DNA sequence: TGCGCCAGCACCCGGACAGGGGGAGAGGACGAGCAGTACTTC.

The rearrangement uses TRBV9 and TRBJ2-5; 12 bases fit TRBD2. V lost 0 bases and J lost 7; bases outside the gene matches: 4. In germline, CDR1 is SGDLS, CDR2 YYNGEE. The CDR3 covers 15 residues. The CDR3 is CASSVGLAGDGTQYF. The DNA of the CDR3 is TGTGCCAGCAGCGTAGGACTAGCGGGAGACGGGACCCAGTACTTC.

The chain combines TRBV25-1 with TRBJ1-2; D perhaps matches TRBD1 (6 bases). This CDR3 region has 13 residues. V lost 4 bases and J 8 bases, leaving 14 bases between the germline ends. The germline CDR1 and CDR2 sequences are MGHDK and SYGVNS. The CDR3 DNA sequence: TGTGCCAGCAGTGCCTTGACCCAGGGGGGCTACACCTTC. Protein product: CASSALTQGGYTF.

CDR3 amino acids: CASSWRGAGGSSYNEQFF. The CDR3 nucleotides read TGCGCCAGCAGCTGGCGGGGTGCGGGTGGAAGCTCCTACAATGAGCAGTTCTTC. This chain joins TRBV5-1 and TRBJ2-1, with TRBD2 as a possible D gene (6 bases). Trimming removed 3 bases at V and 0 bases at J, with 19 bases between. The CDR3 is 18 amino acids. Germline loops: CDR1 SGHRS, CDR2 YFSETQ.

The CDR3 coding sequence is TGTGCCAGCAGCCCATTCCCTAGCGGTAGCTCCTACAATGAGCAGTTCTTC. Residues: CASSPFPSGSSYNEQFF. V gene TRBV7-2 combines with J gene TRBJ2-1; TRBD2 agrees at 7 bases. This CDR3 spans 17 amino acids. The germline V gene has CDR1 SGHTA and CDR2 FQGNSA. The V gene end was trimmed by 5 bases and the J gene end by 0 bases; junction bases not matched to a gene: 10.

The V and J genes are TRBV7-2 and TRBJ2-1; D might be TRBD2 (5 bases). The germline CDR1 and CDR2 sequences are SGHTA and FQGNSA. V was clipped by 1 base and J by 8 bases, with 15 bases between them. This CDR3 has 15 amino acids. DNA of the CDR3: TGTGCCAGCAGCTTAGAGGAGGTTCCCTGGTATGAGCAGTTCTTC. This gives the protein CASSLEEVPWYEQFF.

The CDR3 DNA reads as TGTGCCGTGACAGGGGATCACTATGGCTACACCTTC. This translates into CAVTGDHYGYTF. This chain uses TRBV30 with TRBJ1-2; 8 nucleotides align to TRBD1. The germline V gene has CDR1 GTSNPN and CDR2 SVGIG (reference sequence). This CDR3 region has 12 residues. V was pared by 8 bases and J by 3 bases, with 5 bases of the junction left unmatched. Together with reference TRBV30 and TRBJ1-2, the CDR3 gives the full variable domain: SQTIHQWPATLVQPVGSPLSLECTVEGTSNPNLYWYRQAAGRGLQLLFYSVGIGQISSEVPQNLSASRPQDRQFILSSKKLLLSDSGFYLCAVTGDHYGYTFGSGTRLTVV.

DNA for the CDR3: TGCGCCAGCAGCTTGTTTTCACGGGTAGGGGCCTCCGAGCAGTACTTC. This gives the protein CASSLFSRVGASEQYF. This sequence joins TRBV5-1 and TRBJ2-7, with D possibly being TRBD1 (5 bases). Germline V gene data show CDR1 as SGHRS and CDR2 as YFSETQ. Trimming took 1 base from V and 6 from J, leaving 20 bases between them. The CDR3 is 16 amino acids.

The CDR3 region has the DNA TGTGCCAGCAGTAGGACAGGGGAAGAGACCCAGTACTTC. Its protein is CASSRTGEETQYF. V and J are TRBV27 and TRBJ2-5, with 9 bases fitting TRBD1. The CDR3 runs to 13 residues. Trimming cost V 5 bases and J 3 bases; bases outside gene matches: 1. Germline-derived CDR1 and CDR2 are MNHEY and SMNVEV (reference sequence).

The V call is TRBV10-3, the J call TRBJ1-4, with 9 bases matching TRBD1. Germline assignment: CDR1 ENHRY and CDR2 SYGVKD. With 6 bases clipped from V and 8 bases from J, the junction kept 7 bases outside the gene matches. The length of the CDR3 is 14 residues. DNA for the CDR3: TGTGCCATCAGCAACAGGGGGCTGGACGAAAAACTGTTTTTT. Translated: CAISNRGLDEKLFF.

The chain joins TRBV7-2 to TRBJ1-4; 10 bases match TRBD1. The CDR3 has 18 residues. Germline lookup yields CDR1 SGHTA and CDR2 FQGNSA. V lost 4 bases and J lost 7; bases outside the gene matches: 15. The CDR3 coding sequence is TGTGCCAGCAGCTCCTCCCGGGACAGGGGACTTGTACGTGAAAAACTGTTTTTT. The encoded protein is CASSSSRDRGLVREKLFF. Based on the CDR3 plus reference TRBV7-2 and TRBJ1-4, the full variable domain is GAGVSQSPSNKVTEKGKDVELRCDPISGHTALYWYRQSLGQGLEFLIYFQGNSAPDKSGLPSDRFSAERTGGSVSTLTIQRTQQEDSAVYLCASSSSRDRGLVREKLFFGSGTQLSVL.

A single count supports this clone. The genes are TRBV18 and TRBJ2-5, with TRBD1 matching 8 bases. The germline CDR1 and CDR2 sequences are KGHSH and LQKENI. The CDR3 has 15 amino acids. V dropped 5 bases and J dropped 2; count of bases not matched to a gene: 7. Here the CDR3 reads CASSTRTGRQETQYF. The CDR3, as DNA: TGTGCCAGCTCAACCCGGACAGGGAGGCAAGAGACCCAGTACTTC. The whole variable domain, filled in from reference TRBV18 and TRBJ2-5, reads NAGVMQNPRHLVRRRGQEARLRCSPMKGHSHVYWYRQLPEEGLKFMVYLQKENIIDESGMPKERFSAEFPKEGPSILRIQQVVRGDSAAYFCASSTRTGRQETQYFGPGTRLLVL.

The chain has TRBV6-5 and TRBJ2-1; 9 nucleotides match TRBD2. After removal of 5 bases from V and 3 bases from J, the junction contained 5 bases not matched to a gene. There are 15 residues in the CDR3. CDR1 MNHEY and CDR2 SVGAGI come from the germline V gene. CDR3 nucleotides: TGTGCCAGCAGTCGGGCTAGCGGGAACTACAATGAGCAGTTCTTC. It yields the protein CASSRASGNYNEQFF.

This sequence joins TRBV6-6 and TRBJ1-5, with TRBD1 matching 8 bases. The ends lost 6 bases at V and 4 bases at J; junction bases unmatched: 5. Germline-derived CDR1 and CDR2 are MNHNY and SVGAGI (reference sequence). This CDR3 region has 14 residues. The CDR3 protein is CASSSQGANQPQHF. As DNA, the CDR3 is TGTGCCAGCAGCTCTCAGGGGGCTAATCAGCCCCAGCATTTT.

This clone occurred once. This chain uses TRBV7-2 with TRBJ2-5; 8 nucleotides line up with TRBD2. V trimming: 1 base; J trimming: 5 bases; junction bases outside the gene matches: 12. CDR1 SGHTA and CDR2 FQGNSA come from the germline V gene. The CDR3 length is 17 residues. CDR3 loop: CASSLGNGRAGGETQYF. The CDR3 bases are TGTGCCAGCAGCTTAGGTAACGGGAGGGCCGGAGGGGAGACCCAGTACTTC.

This clone was recorded only once. J is TRBJ2-2 and V is TRBV7-2; 7 positions agree with TRBD2. The ends lost 4 bases at V and 5 bases at J; junction bases unmatched: 7. The CDR3 spans 15 residues. Looked up from germline, CDR1 is SGHTA and CDR2 is FQGNSA. CDR3 bases: TGTGCCAGCAGCTCCCCGGGAGGTGGTACCGGGGAGCTGTTTTTT. Its protein is CASSSPGGGTGELFF.

The chain links TRBV18 to TRBJ1-4; D is perhaps TRBD1 (6 bases). The CDR3 is 16 amino acids. Trimming stripped 4 bases from V and 8 bases from J, with 20 bases between. Germline CDR1 is KGHSH and CDR2 is LQKENI. CDR3 amino acids: CASSHWDTNRGEKLFF. The CDR3 bases are TGTGCCAGCTCACATTGGGACACCAACCGTGGGGAAAAACTGTTTTTT.

This chain joins TRBV23-1 and TRBJ1-5; D not certain. TRBV23-1 qualifies as an ORF whose function is uncertain. Trimming shortened V by 3 bases and J by 3 bases, and 9 bases separated the two germline ends. The CDR3 has 14 amino acids. The CDR3 protein is CASSQAGLNQPQHF. For the CDR3, the DNA is TGCGCCAGCAGTCAGGCGGGTCTCAATCAGCCCCAGCATTTT.